This T cell receptor (beta chain) was recorded in a study of T cell responses to AZD1222 COVID-19 vaccine. Study observations and caveats: Just a handful of AZD1222 recipients were seropositive at baseline. Close to half of spike-specific TCRs reportedly recognize unmutated variant regions. Clonal diversity may have been underestimated in mostly white British donors.

Assay used: immunoSEQ multiplex PCR; TCRdb lists only in-frame clones, some missing. The sample comprises about 170,000 clones, around nine tenths of which are singletons, and roughly 1.1% rests with the top ten. With regard to this clone: Its matching antigen is unknown.

Second-dose schedules of about 4 or about 12 weeks were combined. The TCR comes from an adult who received the AZD1222 COVID-19 vaccine. The sample consisted of peripheral blood, taken 28 days after the second AZD1222 dose.

The CDR3 is CASSPSTGDYEQYF. CDR3 coding DNA: TGTGCCAGTAGTCCCTCGACAGGGGACTACGAGCAGTACTTC. The chain joins TRBV19 to TRBJ2-7; 8 bases line up with TRBD1. CDR1 and CDR2 (germline): LNHDA, SQIVND (reference sequence). The CDR3 length is 14 residues. V shed 5 bases and J 3 bases; nucleotides not matched to a gene: 6.